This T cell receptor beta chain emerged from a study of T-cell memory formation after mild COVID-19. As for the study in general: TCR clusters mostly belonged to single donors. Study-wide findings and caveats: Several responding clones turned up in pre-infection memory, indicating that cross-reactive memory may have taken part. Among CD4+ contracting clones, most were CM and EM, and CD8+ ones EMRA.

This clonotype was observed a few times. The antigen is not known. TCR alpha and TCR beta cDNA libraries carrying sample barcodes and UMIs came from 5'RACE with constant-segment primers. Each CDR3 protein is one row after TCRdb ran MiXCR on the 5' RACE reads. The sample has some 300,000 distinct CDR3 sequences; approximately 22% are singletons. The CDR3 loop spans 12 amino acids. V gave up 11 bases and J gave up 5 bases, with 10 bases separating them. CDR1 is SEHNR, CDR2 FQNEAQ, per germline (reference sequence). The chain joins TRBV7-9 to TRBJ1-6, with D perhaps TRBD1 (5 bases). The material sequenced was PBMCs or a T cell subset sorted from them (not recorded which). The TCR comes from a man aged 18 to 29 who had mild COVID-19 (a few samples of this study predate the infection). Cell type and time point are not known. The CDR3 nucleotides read TGTGCCGCCAGGGAAGATAATTCACCCCTCCACTTT. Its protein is CAAREDNSPLHF.